This TCR beta chain was found in a study of neurological immune-mediated disorders. The study's findings and limits: No sharing of CDR3 amino acid sequences was observed among expanded clones across subjects, suggesting private repertoires in all groups.

In this sample, this clonotype turned up many times. Its target is unknown. Germline CDR1 reads MGHDK; CDR2 reads SYGVNS. V lost 6 bases, J lost 5 bases, and 7 bases stayed unmatched. This CDR3 has 14 residues. 2 million PBMCs stored at -80 C were the source of the unsorted libraries. Template-switch 5'RACE cDNA synthesis added a 10-nucleotide unique molecular identifier. In every sequencing run, more than 180 million TCR-beta sequences were generated from 15-18 subjects. MiXCR, applied by TCRdb to the 5' RACE reads, yields one record per CDR3 protein. The repertoire holds around 80,000 distinct CDR3 sequences, with around a tenth as singletons.

Sequencing was performed on PBMCs. The TCR sequence derives from a man in his forties in good health. V and J are TRBV25-1 and TRBJ2-1; 7 nucleotides align to TRBD2. The CDR3 is CASRFPGGNNEQFF. In DNA form, the CDR3 reads TGTGCCAGCAGATTCCCGGGGGGAAACAATGAGCAGTTCTTC.